This T cell receptor (beta chain) was documented in a study of blood T cell repertoires in COVID-19. Germline lookup yields CDR1 LNHDA and CDR2 SQIVND (reference sequence). The CDR3 spans 15 residues. Trimming cost V 9 bases and J 8 bases, with 25 bases left between them. This clone occurred once. Clones were sequenced by immunoSEQ multiplex PCR, and TCRdb holds only the in-frame ones, with some missing. The sample records about 360,000 clones, 75% to 90% being singletons. This TCR was recovered from a woman aged 55-69 years with COVID-19, enrolled during active disease. The gene calls are TRBV19 and TRBJ1-2; no clear D. Sequencing was carried out using peripheral blood. The CDR3 here is CASYGFYEASEGYTF. In DNA, the CDR3 is TGTGCCAGCTACGGGTTTTACGAGGCTTCAGAAGGCTACACCTTC.